The sequence of this T cell receptor beta chain was determined in a study of blood T cell repertoires in COVID-19. About the study: The United States, Italy and Spain supplied acute and convalescent COVID-19 samples.

In the source study's methods: Estimates of nucleated cell counts were drawn from the amplification of reference gene primers. Libraries were prepared by immunoSEQ multiplex PCR; TCRdb keeps only in-frame clonotypes and omits some of them. The V and J calls and clone size are taken from that table; D and trimming were inferred from the DNA. Among about 270,000 clones listed, less than 85% were seen once. CDR1 is MNHEY, CDR2 SVGAGI, per germline. V dropped 2 bases and J dropped 0 bases, with 7 bases sitting between them. The CDR3 runs 15 residues. The sample taken for sequencing was peripheral blood. The clonotype originates from a woman aged 18-30 years with acute or convalescent COVID-19. V gene TRBV6-5 combines with J gene TRBJ1-4; tentatively, D is TRBD1 (5 bases). CDR3 region: CASSYGGTTNEKLFF. Written as DNA, the CDR3 is TGTGCCAGCAGTTACGGGGGGACAACTAATGAAAAACTGTTTTTT.